This T cell receptor (beta chain) was identified in a study of T-cell reconstitution after alpha-beta-depleted transplantation in children. Unique molecular identifiers were incorporated during preparation of the TCRbeta library. TCRdb passed the PCR reads through MiXCR, listing each CDR3 protein once. Of approximately 800,000 distinct CDR3 sequences detected, approximately 15% appear once; the ten largest clones hold 5%. Deletions cut 5 bases from V and 0 bases from J, with 13 bases between. CDR3 size: 15 residues. CDR1 and CDR2 from the germline V gene are SGHAT and FQNNGV. The sequence derives from a male patient younger than 18 who had a stem cell transplant for acute lymphoblastic leukemia, so the T cells may come from the graft donor. The material was PBMCs, mostly from graft donor cells, obtained 360 days after TCRalphabeta/CD19-depleted stem cell transplant. The chain links TRBV11-2 to TRBJ1-1; D is unresolved. The CDR3 DNA follows: TGTGCCAGCAGCCGGGCCGGAACTATGAACACTGAAGCTTTCTTT. Amino acid sequence: CASSRAGTMNTEAFF. The variable domain in full, completed from reference TRBV11-2 and TRBJ1-1, reads EAGVAQSPRYKIIEKRQSVAFWCNPISGHATLYWYQQILGQGPKLLIQFQNNGVVDDSQLPKDRFSAERLKGVDSTLKIQPAKLEDSAVYLCASSRAGTMNTEAFFGQGTRLTVV.